What follows describes a single T cell receptor beta chain. Its antigen target is currently unknown. The input lacks base qualities; no much larger clone sits a single base away. This specimen belongs to a study of T cells in localized non-small cell lung cancer (dated by TCRdb to 2020 to 2022). A note on the overall study: The study analyzed T cell repertoires of 200 to 250 early-stage NSCLC patients, comparing tumors and uninvolved tumor-adjacent lungs. The cohort consisted of under 300 treatment-naive NSCLC patients whose localized lung tumors had been resected. Of the NSCLC patients, roughly 130 were male and around 97 were female, and the mean age was about 69 years. Results the study describes overall, beyond this receptor: Since the design was exploratory, TCR variables were selected using unadjusted p-values with no false-discovery rate correction. Because multi-region tumor sequencing was not performed, intratumor heterogeneity could not be ruled out. Uninvolved tumor-adjacent lung showed the highest T cell clonality, higher than tumor, which suggests more focused antigenic responses in the adjacent lung. Of the top 100 tumor clones, a median of roughly 57 were detected in paired uninvolved adjacent lung; 28 were also among that lung's top 100. Longer overall survival was associated with higher T cell density in blood, whereas shorter survival was associated with higher clonality in adjacent lung.

The immunoSEQ Assay was used to sequence TCR beta CDR3 regions from DNA. The paper's data handling went like this. To compute T cell density, TCR beta template counts were normalized to usable DNA, which was estimated by amplifying housekeeping genes. Richness was estimated using the preseqR package, with extrapolation to 400,000 templates for PBMC samples and to 120,000 templates for tissue samples. Clonality was calculated as one minus Pielou's evenness. To identify tissue-enriched TCRs, differential abundance testing was run on productive amino-acid clonotypes with a minimum total count of 5 and an alpha of 0.1. Repertoire overlap between compartments was quantified with the Jaccard Index and Morisita Overlap Index. GLIPH grouped TCR beta CDR3s together with public tetramer-defined viral CDR3s, and a viral motif had to include at least three viral sequences and also show V-gene enrichment. Drawn from immuneACCESS, this table holds only the in-frame rearrangements with V and J called that TCRdb kept. Clones are partly lost; checked studies trace under half to an unresolved V gene and leave the rest unexplained. V and J calls and clone size are given by that table; D and trimming were obtained from the DNA. The table for this sample lists about 78,000 clones; about 83% of them were counted only once. The top ten constitute approximately 2.5% of the sample.

The CDR1 and CDR2 encoded by the germline V gene (reference sequence) are SEHNR and FQNEAQ. The junction shows trimming of 8 bases on V and 6 bases on J, plus 17 bases between the germline ends. From the cysteine up to the phenylalanine, the CDR3 has a length of 14 residues. Kept here is only the CDR3 DNA, which spans 42 bases and is read in frame from base 1. At diagnosis, peripheral blood, uninvolved tumor-adjacent lung and tumor were collected and were preserved as a mix of fresh-frozen and FFPE material. For TCR repertoire profiling, blood samples were analyzed in the form of peripheral blood mononuclear cells.

The sequenced sample was peripheral blood, obtained before any cancer treatment. The sequence derives from a man aged 40 to 70 with stage I lung adenocarcinoma. The V and J genes are TRBV7-9 and TRBJ2-1, with TRBD2 tentatively as D gene (6 bases match). The CDR3 protein sequence reads: CASSKGGVLNEQFF. The nucleotide sequence reads TGTGCCAGCTCAAAAGGAGGGGTACTCAATGAGCAGTTCTTC. With all but the CDR3 taken from the reference TRBV7-9 and TRBJ2-1 genes, the full variable domain is: DTGVSQNPRHKITKRGQNVTFRCDPISEHNRLYWYRQTLGQGPEFLTYFQNEAQLEKSRLLSDRFSAERPKGSFSTLEIQRTEQGDSAMYLCASSKGGVLNEQFFGPGTRLTVL.